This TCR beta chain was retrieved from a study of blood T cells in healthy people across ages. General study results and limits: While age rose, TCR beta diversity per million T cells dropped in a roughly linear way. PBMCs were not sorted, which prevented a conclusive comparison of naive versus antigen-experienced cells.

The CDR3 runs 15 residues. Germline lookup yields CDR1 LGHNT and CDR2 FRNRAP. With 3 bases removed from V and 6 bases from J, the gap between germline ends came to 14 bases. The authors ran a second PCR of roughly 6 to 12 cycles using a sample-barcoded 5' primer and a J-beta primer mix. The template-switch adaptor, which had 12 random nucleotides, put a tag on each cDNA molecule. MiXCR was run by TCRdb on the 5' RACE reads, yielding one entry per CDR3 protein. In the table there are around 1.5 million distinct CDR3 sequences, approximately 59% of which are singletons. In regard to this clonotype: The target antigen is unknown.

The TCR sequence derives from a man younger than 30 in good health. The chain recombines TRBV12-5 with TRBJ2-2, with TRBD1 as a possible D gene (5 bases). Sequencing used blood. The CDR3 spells CASGFGQGLAGELFF. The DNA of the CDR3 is TGTGCTAGTGGTTTCGGCCAGGGCCTCGCCGGGGAGCTGTTTTTT.